This TCR beta chain emerged from a study of T cell clusters in autoimmune cytopenias (dated by TCRdb to the late 2010s). At the level of the whole study: TRB sequencing reached a median depth of around 50,000 reads per sample and yielded a median of about 2,200 distinct TRB clonotypes per sample. Peripheral blood TRB and IGH repertoires were sequenced in autoimmune cytopenia patients at active disease and during treatment follow-up, alongside healthy, CLL and autoimmune hepatitis controls. The study aimed to test whether autoimmune cytopenia patients carry a disease-specific immune repertoire signature usable as a blood-based biomarker. The paper's findings and limits, for the study overall: Healthy donors showed around 3.3-fold more exclusive TRB clusters than active autoimmune hepatitis patients, consistent with an autoimmunity-wide signature. TRB repertoire shifts, with less even repertoires observed in secondary cytopenia and CLL, were mostly attributed to lymphoma bias rather than autoimmunity. In the comparison of secondary cytopenia with CLL, no cluster-lack signature showed up, apparently because the dominant lymphoma-associated repertoire masked the signature. The T cell clusters were only ever defined in silico, so experimental validation of their functional role was still needed. The GLIPH analysis suggested a lack of physiological T cell clusters in primary autoimmune cytopenia patients, since 51 clusters were exclusive to healthy donors whereas 17 were exclusive to patients.

Each sample's TRB amplification started from 250 to 300 ng of peripheral blood genomic DNA, which corresponds to 38,000 or so genome equivalents. CDR1 is given as LNHDA and CDR2 as SQIVND, both from the germline V gene (reference sequence). There are 15 amino acids in the CDR3, from cysteine to phenylalanine inclusive. No DNA is listed. As to this clonotype: This receptor's antigen is unknown.

To amplify TRB rearrangements, a touch-down multiplex PCR protocol was run with the TRB-A and TRB-B primer pools combined in a single tube. Illumina adapters and sample indices were attached to the amplicons through two consecutive PCR reactions using Phusion HS II polymerase. Amplicons were gel-purified with the NucleoSpin Gel and PCR Clean-up kit, then quantified by Qubit and quality-checked on an Agilent 2100 Bioanalyzer. Libraries were sequenced on an Illumina MiSeq using 600-cycle, single-indexed, paired-end runs. For the original study's pipeline: MiXCR version 2.1.12, together with the default MiXCR reference library, was used to align and assemble the TRB reads. A clone was defined by each unique CDR3 nucleotide sequence, and analysis was restricted to productive sequences with at least two reads. Repertoire diversity was assessed by alpha-parameterized diversity profiles (alpha 0 to 5), including Shannon (alpha 1) and Simpson (alpha 2) indices, computed with an R script. Combinatorial TRB VJ usage was computed with the tcR package and compared between cohorts by principal component analysis with ade4. TCRbeta CDR3s were clustered with GLIPH on cohort pairs matched by age and read depth, and cluster frequencies were compared by Wilcoxon test. Following TCRdb reprocessing, every CDR3 protein sequence forms one entry, and DNA is not provided. TCRdb's processing, not the study's, gives the V and J calls here. This sample's clone table shows approximately 5,600 distinct CDR3 sequences. The top ten constitute about 20% of the sample.

The chain was built from TRBV19 and TRBJ2-2; the TCRdb call, TRBD1, lacks DNA for checking. Specimen: peripheral blood. The TCR comes from a human donor with an autoimmune cytopenia or autoimmune hepatitis (not recorded which). The CDR3 region reads CASSPPPGDGGELFF. Beyond the CDR3, the reference TRBV19 and TRBJ2-2 genes provide the residues; the full variable domain reads: DGGITQSPKYLFRKEGQNVTLSCEQNLNHDAMYWYRQDPGQGLRLIYYSQIVNDFQKGDIAEGYSVSREKKESFPLTVTSAQKNPTAFYLCASSPPPGDGGELFFGEGSRLTVL.